These 21 T cell receptor beta chains came from one sample sequenced in a study of blood T cells in healthy people across ages. For the second PCR, which ran for about 6 to 11 cycles, a sample-barcoded 5' primer and a J-beta primer mix were used. TCRdb redid the calling of the 5' RACE reads with MiXCR, one entry per CDR3 protein. The top ten hold 25% to 30% of the sample, which has approximately 690,000 distinct CDR3 sequences, around two fifths seen once. The sequenced sample consisted of blood. All receptors derive from a man of 80 years or more in good health.

V usage is TRBV4-2 and J usage is TRBJ1-5; possible D gene TRBD1, 6 bases. Trimming cost V 11 bases and J 0 bases, with 17 bases left between them. The germline V gene encodes CDR1 LGHNA and CDR2 YNFKEQ. The CDR3 has 15 amino acids. CDR3 DNA: TGTGCCCACTTCATGGGGGGCTATAGCAATCAGCCCCAGCATTTT. Protein product: CAHFMGGYSNQPQHF.

For this clonotype: With a much larger clone just one base away, this may be a read error. The rearrangement links TRBV29-1 to TRBJ2-5, with TRBD2 matching 7 bases. CDR1 SQVTM and CDR2 ANQGSEA come from the germline V gene. This CDR3 spans 14 amino acids. The CDR3 spells CSVPGLGYQEAQYF. The DNA of the CDR3 is TGCAGCGTCCCAGGACTAGGGTACCAAGAGGCCCAGTACTTC.

The sample holds a few counts of this clonotype. This chain links TRBV5-4 with TRBJ1-2; D not resolved. V shed 6 bases and J shed 3 bases, with 15 bases lying between them. CDR1 is SGHNT, CDR2 YYREEE, per germline (reference sequence). The length of the CDR3 is 14 residues. CDR3 loop: CASTKRSRDYGYTF. The CDR3, as DNA: TGTGCCAGCACCAAGAGGTCCAGAGACTATGGCTACACCTTC.

This clonotype was counted ten times or more. The gene calls are TRBV7-8 and TRBJ2-5, with a possible D match to TRBD1 (6 bases). CDR3 length: 14 amino acids. Germline V lookup: CDR1 SGHVS, CDR2 FQNEAQ. The ends were cut back, 6 bases at V and 1 base at J, with 12 bases in the middle. The CDR3 region has the DNA TGTGCCAGCAGGCAGGGGATCACCCAAGAGACCCAGTACTTC. It specifies CASRQGITQETQYF.

V gene TRBV18 combines with J gene TRBJ2-7, with D possibly called TRBD1 or TRBD2 (6 bases each). The CDR3 is made up of 13 amino acids. CDR1 and CDR2 from the germline V gene are KGHSH and LQKENI. Trimming shortened V by 3 bases and J by 6 bases, and 12 bases separated the two germline ends. CDR3 sequence (DNA): TGTGCCAGCTCACCCGGGACGGGGGCCGAGCAGTACTTC. This gives the protein CASSPGTGAEQYF.

The chain combines TRBV4-2 with TRBJ2-3; D possibly matches TRBD1 or TRBD2 (5 bases each). The germline V gene encodes CDR1 LGHNA and CDR2 YNFKEQ. V was clipped by 0 bases and J by 7 bases, with 14 bases between them. This CDR3 region has 15 residues. CDR3 region: CASSQDGGPPNTQYF. The CDR3 region has the DNA TGTGCCAGCAGCCAAGATGGGGGTCCTCCAAATACGCAGTATTTT.

The gene calls are TRBV28 and TRBJ2-5; D may be TRBD1 (5 bases). Germline V CDR1 and CDR2: MDHEN, SYDVKM. The CDR3 has 14 amino acids. V shed 5 bases and J shed 1 base, with 11 bases lying between them. The CDR3 here is CASSTRQRQETQYF. The CDR3, as DNA: TGTGCCAGCAGTACAAGACAGCGCCAAGAGACCCAGTACTTC.

This clonotype showed up just once. The chain couples TRBV29-1 to TRBJ2-5; 7 nucleotides match TRBD2. The CDR3 loop spans 14 amino acids. V was pared by 5 bases and J by 11 bases, with 17 bases of the junction left unmatched. Germline assignment: CDR1 SQVTM and CDR2 ANQGSEA. This chain's CDR3 is CSVNFRLAAGEQYF. For the CDR3, the DNA is TGCAGCGTTAATTTTAGGCTAGCGGCCGGGGAGCAGTACTTC.

This rearrangement joins TRBV7-9 to TRBJ2-3, with TRBD2 matching 8 bases. CDR3 length equals 17 residues. Germline trimming cut 4 bases from V and 7 bases from J; bases unmatched to any gene: 16. The germline V gene encodes CDR1 SEHNR and CDR2 FQNEAQ (reference sequence). The CDR3 loop reads CASSSVVAGPPVNTQYF. Here the CDR3 DNA reads TGTGCCAGCAGCTCCGTGGTAGCGGGGCCCCCGGTGAATACGCAGTATTTT.

This clonotype was seen more than once but under ten times. The chain employs TRBV6-2 or TRBV6-3 and TRBJ1-1; unclear D gene. Trimming pared 6 bases from V and 7 bases from J, leaving 12 bases between. This CDR3 spans 12 amino acids. Per germline, CDR1 MNHEY and CDR2 SVGEGT. CDR3 DNA sequence: TGTGCCAGCAGCTCCGTCCACGATGAAGCTTTCTTT. As protein: CASSSVHDEAFF.

There are a few counts of this clonotype. V usage is TRBV11-1 and J usage is TRBJ2-2; D gene unclear. Germline V CDR1 and CDR2: SGHAT, FQDESV (reference sequence). V dropped 2 bases and J dropped 3 bases, with 7 bases sitting between them. This CDR3 has 14 amino acids. The DNA of the CDR3 is TGTGCCAGCAGCTTAATTAGGGACACCGGGGAGCTGTTTTTT. It codes for CASSLIRDTGELFF. Full variable domain (outside the CDR3, taken from reference TRBV11-1 and TRBJ2-2): EAEVAQSPRYKITEKSQAVAFWCDPISGHATLYWYRQILGQGPELLVQFQDESVVDDSQLPKDRFSAERLKGVDSTLKIQPAELGDSAMYLCASSLIRDTGELFFGEGSRLTVL.

The chain recombines TRBV20-1 with TRBJ2-6; D gene unclear. In germline, CDR1 is DFQATT, CDR2 SNEGSKA (reference sequence). The V end lost 3 bases, the J end lost 0 bases, and 15 bases lay between the germline ends. The CDR3 consists of 17 residues. CDR3 nucleotides: TGCAGTGCTAGGCATCACCTTTGGGGCTCTGGGGCCAACGTCCTGACTTTC. It specifies CSARHHLWGSGANVLTF.

V and J are TRBV7-8 and TRBJ1-5; D is perhaps TRBD1 (6 bases). This CDR3 region has 15 residues. From germline, CDR1 is SGHVS and CDR2 FQNEAQ. Trimming left V 4 bases short and J 3 bases short, with 13 bases between. CDR3 protein: CASSSFGQFNQPQHF. The CDR3 region has the DNA TGTGCCAGCAGCTCATTCGGACAGTTCAATCAGCCCCAGCATTTT.

Turning to this clonotype: This may arise from a read error, as a much more abundant clone is one base away. The chain employs TRBV5-1 and TRBJ2-1; possible D gene TRBD1, 6 bases. The V gene's germline CDR1 is SGHRS and CDR2 YFSETQ. This CDR3 contains 15 residues. With 0 bases removed from V and 0 bases from J, the gap between germline ends came to 7 bases. The CDR3 DNA follows: TGCGCCAGCAGCTTGGGGGACACCTCCTACAATGAGCAGTTCTTC. Translated, it gives CASSLGDTSYNEQFF.

This clonotype occurred a few times. The rearrangement uses TRBV7-9 and TRBJ1-2, with 8 bases that match TRBD1. The germline V gene encodes CDR1 SEHNR and CDR2 FQNEAQ (reference sequence). Trimming took 5 bases from V and 5 from J; bases not matched to a gene: 7. This CDR3 comprises 14 residues. For the CDR3, the DNA is TGTGCCAGCAGCCAAGGACAGGGATTGTATGGCTACACCTTC. Amino acid sequence: CASSQGQGLYGYTF.

The chain combines TRBV5-8 with TRBJ1-6; a weak D match, TRBD1 (5 bases). CDR3 length equals 15 residues. CDR1 SGHTS and CDR2 YDEGEE come from the germline V gene. V lost 0 bases and J 5 bases, leaving 9 bases between the germline ends. Here the CDR3 reads CASSLAGLNNSPLHF. The CDR3 DNA is TGTGCCAGCAGCTTGGCAGGGTTAAATAATTCACCCCTCCACTTT.

The chain couples TRBV7-8 to TRBJ2-2; D is unresolved. From germline, CDR1 is SGHVS and CDR2 FQNEAQ. Trimming shortened V by 6 bases and J by 7 bases, and 3 bases separated the two germline ends. The CDR3 is 10 amino acids. CDR3 sequence (DNA): TGTGCCAGCAGGGACGGGGAGCTGTTTTTT. It translates to CASRDGELFF.

The gene calls are TRBV4-1 and TRBJ2-1; 10 nucleotides align to TRBD2. From germline, CDR1 is MGHRA and CDR2 YSYEKL. The CDR3 covers 18 residues. The V and J ends lost 3 bases and 6 bases, in that order; junction bases with no gene match: 14. The CDR3 is CASSHPNRGLAIPNEQFF. The CDR3 region has the DNA TGCGCCAGCAGCCACCCGAATCGGGGACTAGCGATCCCCAATGAGCAGTTCTTC.

Only a few counts were recorded for this clonotype. This chain uses TRBV6-5 with TRBJ2-7; D not certain. Looked up from germline, CDR1 is MNHEY and CDR2 is SVGAGI. Trimming cost V 5 bases and J 7 bases, with 15 bases left between them. CDR3 length: 13 amino acids. CDR3 nucleotide sequence: TGTGCCAGCAGTCGCTTGGTTGGTTTAGAGCAGTACTTC. Translated: CASSRLVGLEQYF.

This clonotype was counted only a few times. J is TRBJ2-7 and V is TRBV14; the match to TRBD2 covers 8 bases. Judging by the DNA end, TRBJ2-5 fits better; the J call may be wrong. The CDR3 has 17 amino acids. The germline gives CDR1 SGHDN, CDR2 FVKESK. The chain's CDR3 is CASSRQTPGLGVETQYF. The CDR3 nucleotides are TGTGCCAGCAGTCGACAGACCCCGGGACTAGGGGTAGAGACCCAGTACTTC.

This clonotype was observed at least ten times. The chain recombines TRBV7-9 with TRBJ2-3, with TRBD1 as a possible D gene (6 bases). This CDR3 has 14 residues. With 5 bases removed from V and 2 bases from J, the gap between germline ends came to 11 bases. Germline V CDR1 and CDR2: SEHNR, FQNEAQ (reference sequence). The DNA for the CDR3 is TGTGCCAGCAGCCTAAGACAGGCCACAGATACGCAGTATTTT. It encodes CASSLRQATDTQYF.